Described below is a single T cell receptor (beta chain) sequence and its context. The germline V gene encodes CDR1 GTSNPN and CDR2 SVGIG (reference sequence). V was pared by 3 bases and J by 3 bases, with 5 bases between. The CDR3 consists of 11 residues. This record belongs to a study of cytomegalovirus exposure and HLA in healthy donors. Study as a whole: A prior study identified 100 million to 130 million unique TCR beta sequences from some 200 million T cells.

Primers included in the PCR were 60 Vbeta and 13 Jbeta primers. TCRdb's copy holds only in-frame clones and misses some; the assay was immunoSEQ multiplex PCR. This sample has about 160,000 clones; roughly three quarters occur once, and the top ten carry more than 1.2%. Sequenced input: PBMCs. The sequence came from a man aged 55 to 70 in good health and CMV-seronegative. The genes are TRBV30 and TRBJ1-1; D uncertain. CDR3 coding DNA: TGTGCCTGGAGGTATTACACTGAAGCTTTCTTT. This sequence encodes CAWRYYTEAFF.